Presented here are 27 T cell receptor beta chains from one specimen sequenced in a study of cytomegalovirus exposure and HLA in healthy donors. TCRdb keeps only in-frame clones here, not all; method: immunoSEQ multiplex PCR. The sample consists of some 84,000 clones, approximately 90% of them appearing once. The specimen sequenced was PBMCs. The receptors originated from a man in his thirties or forties in good health and CMV-seronegative.

Written as DNA, the CDR3 is TGTGCCAGCAGCTTGACTGGGCGGGCCAACAATGAGCAGTTCTTC. It yields the protein CASSLTGRANNEQFF. The chain recombines TRBV11-3 with TRBJ2-1, with D perhaps matching TRBD2 (5 bases). The ends were cut back, 3 bases at V and 5 bases at J, with 14 bases in the middle. CDR1 and CDR2 from the germline V gene are SGHNT and YENEEA. The CDR3 sequence is 15 residues long.

V is TRBV6-4 and J is TRBJ2-3; TRBD2 might be the D (6 bases). Trimming pared 5 bases from V and 0 bases from J, leaving 6 bases between. Germline CDR1 MRHNA, CDR2 SNTAGT. The CDR3 runs to 13 residues. The CDR3 bases are TGTGCCAGCAGTAGCGGGAGCACAGATACGCAGTATTTT. This encodes CASSSGSTDTQYF.

The J gene is TRBJ2-5, the V gene TRBV7-2, with D possibly matching TRBD1 (5 bases). This CDR3 contains 16 residues. Trimming removed 5 bases from V and 9 bases from J, with 25 bases in between. Germline CDR1 and CDR2: SGHTA and FQGNSA. The CDR3 here is CASSQNGAGLSESQYF. In nucleotides, the CDR3 is TGTGCCAGCAGCCAAAATGGGGCCGGGTTAAGCGAGTCCCAGTACTTC.

The V gene is TRBV19, the J gene TRBJ1-2, with 7 bases that match TRBD1. This CDR3 spans 15 amino acids. Germline V gives CDR1 LNHDA, CDR2 SQIVND (reference sequence). V lost 3 bases, J lost 6 bases, and 10 bases stayed unmatched. The CDR3 sequence: CASSMGDSTIHGYTF. The CDR3 nucleotides read TGTGCCAGTAGTATGGGGGACAGCACGATACATGGCTACACCTTC. The full variable domain, rest sourced from reference TRBV19 and TRBJ1-2, is DGGITQSPKYLFRKEGQNVTLSCEQNLNHDAMYWYRQDPGQGLRLIYYSQIVNDFQKGDIAEGYSVSREKKESFPLTVTSAQKNPTAFYLCASSMGDSTIHGYTFGSGTRLTVV.

This chain links TRBV7-9 with TRBJ1-3; TRBD1 might be the D (5 bases). CDR1 is SEHNR, CDR2 FQNEAQ, per germline (reference sequence). Trimming left V 1 base short and J 4 bases short, with 5 bases between. The CDR3 is made up of 13 amino acids. The CDR3 sequence: CASSLGQGNTIYF. The CDR3 DNA reads TGTGCCAGCAGCTTAGGACAGGGAAACACCATATATTTT. Full variable domain (rest looked up from reference TRBV7-9 and TRBJ1-3): DTGVSQNPRHKITKRGQNVTFRCDPISEHNRLYWYRQTLGQGPEFLTYFQNEAQLEKSRLLSDRFSAERPKGSFSTLEIQRTEQGDSAMYLCASSLGQGNTIYFGEGSWLTVV.

The genes are TRBV5-1 and TRBJ2-7, with D possibly being TRBD1 (5 bases). Trimming left V 1 base short and J 5 bases short, with 13 bases between. Germline V gives CDR1 SGHRS, CDR2 YFSETQ. CDR3 length equals 14 residues. Here the CDR3 reads CASSLSRRADEQYF. The DNA of the CDR3 is TGCGCCAGCAGCTTGAGTCGCAGGGCCGACGAGCAGTACTTC.

The chain joins TRBV6-1 to TRBJ2-3; 13 bases match TRBD2. The length of the CDR3 is 15 residues. Per the germline V gene, CDR1 is MNHNS and CDR2 is SASEGT. V dropped 6 bases and J dropped 9; count of bases not matched to a gene: 9. CDR3 region: CASRTSGGSLPTQYF. In DNA form, the CDR3 reads TGTGCCAGCAGGACTAGCGGGGGGTCGCTCCCGACGCAGTATTTT.

The chain has TRBV28 and TRBJ1-1; D is unclear. V lost 7 bases and J 1 base, leaving 13 bases between the germline ends. This CDR3 is 14 amino acids long. Germline values: CDR1 MDHEN, CDR2 SYDVKM. The CDR3 sequence: CASKTTYRNTEAFF. In nucleotides, the CDR3 is TGTGCCAGCAAGACTACTTACAGGAACACTGAAGCTTTCTTT.

V and J are TRBV11-2 and TRBJ1-6, with D uncertain. The germline V and J ends were trimmed by 5 bases and 6 bases, with 17 bases remaining between them. The CDR3 runs to 16 residues. Germline loops: CDR1 SGHAT, CDR2 FQNNGV. The CDR3 is CASSPKIRGGNSPLHF. CDR3 bases: TGTGCCAGCAGCCCGAAGATACGGGGAGGTAATTCACCCCTCCACTTT.

The genes are TRBV11-2 and TRBJ2-1, with no clear D. Germline CDR1 and CDR2: SGHAT and FQNNGV. Deletions cut 2 bases from V and 0 bases from J, with 8 bases between. The CDR3 sequence is 15 residues long. CDR3 sequence: CASSLTGVSYNEQFF. The DNA for the CDR3 is TGTGCCAGCAGCTTAACCGGAGTCTCCTACAATGAGCAGTTCTTC. The full variable domain, completed using reference TRBV11-2 and TRBJ2-1, is EAGVAQSPRYKIIEKRQSVAFWCNPISGHATLYWYQQILGQGPKLLIQFQNNGVVDDSQLPKDRFSAERLKGVDSTLKIQPAKLEDSAVYLCASSLTGVSYNEQFFGPGTRLTVL.

The rearrangement uses TRBV25-1 and TRBJ1-1; D gene uncertain. V gave up 0 bases and J gave up 7 bases, with 9 bases separating them. Germline CDR1 is MGHDK and CDR2 is SYGVNS. The CDR3 consists of 13 residues. CDR3 loop: CASSEYFEIEAFF. In DNA form, the CDR3 reads TGTGCCAGCAGTGAATACTTCGAGATTGAAGCTTTCTTT.

This chain uses TRBV4-1 with TRBJ1-5, with D perhaps matching TRBD1 (6 bases). The CDR3 loop spans 16 amino acids. Trimming took 1 base from V and 2 from J, leaving 12 bases between them. In germline, CDR1 is MGHRA, CDR2 YSYEKL. CDR3 DNA sequence: TGCGCCAGCAGCCAAGGGGTCAGGGGCGGCAATCAGCCCCAGCATTTT. Translated, it gives CASSQGVRGGNQPQHF.

The chain carries TRBV27 and TRBJ2-7; D remains unclear. V lost 3 bases and J lost 2, with 14 bases in between. The CDR3 spans 15 residues. Germline loops: CDR1 MNHEY, CDR2 SMNVEV (reference sequence). CDR3 sequence (DNA): TGTGCCAGCAGTTTTTCCGCAGGTGGCCCCTACGAGCAGTACTTC. This encodes CASSFSAGGPYEQYF.

The chain links TRBV19 to TRBJ2-7, with TRBD1 matching over 9 bases. Germline lookup yields CDR1 LNHDA and CDR2 SQIVND (reference sequence). The ends lost 6 bases at V and 3 bases at J; junction bases unmatched: 3. CDR3 length: 13 amino acids. CDR3 sequence reads: CASRGQGYYEQYF. CDR3 DNA sequence: TGTGCCAGTAGGGGACAGGGTTACTACGAGCAGTACTTC.

The chain links TRBV9 to TRBJ2-3; 9 bases are shared with TRBD2. Trimming took 1 base from V and 2 from J; bases not matched to a gene: 5. CDR1 is SGDLS and CDR2 is YYNGEE in the germline V gene. This CDR3 is built from 16 residues. As DNA, the CDR3 is TGTGCCAGCAGCGTATTAGCGGGAGACTTCACAGATACGCAGTATTTT. The encoded protein is CASSVLAGDFTDTQYF. Together with reference TRBV9 and TRBJ2-3, the CDR3 gives the full variable domain: DSGVTQTPKHLITATGQRVTLRCSPRSGDLSVYWYQQSLDQGLQFLIQYYNGEERAKGNILERFSAQQFPDLHSELNLSSLELGDSALYFCASSVLAGDFTDTQYFGPGTRLTVL.

The chain couples TRBV9 to TRBJ2-2; 8 bases map to TRBD2. CDR1 and CDR2 (germline): SGDLS, YYNGEE. The CDR3 sequence is 15 residues long. Germline trimming cut 0 bases from V and 6 bases from J; bases unmatched to any gene: 4. In DNA form, the CDR3 reads TGTGCCAGCAGCGTAGACGGGAGGGCCGCCGGGGAGCTGTTTTTT. As protein: CASSVDGRAAGELFF.

This chain joins TRBV4-1 and TRBJ2-2; D call uncertain. The CDR3 has 14 amino acids. Trimming took 3 bases from V and 4 from J, leaving 9 bases between them. CDR1 is MGHRA, CDR2 YSYEKL, per germline. The CDR3 is CASSQTQFTGELFF. The CDR3 coding sequence is TGCGCCAGCAGCCAGACACAGTTCACCGGGGAGCTGTTTTTT.

The chain employs TRBV28 and TRBJ1-4; 10 bases line up with TRBD1. Unmatched junction bases numbered 7, after V lost 4 bases and J lost 8 bases. CDR3 length: 15 amino acids. The germline gives CDR1 MDHEN, CDR2 SYDVKM. This CDR3 is CASSWPTGGREKLFF. The CDR3, as DNA: TGTGCCAGCAGTTGGCCGACAGGGGGCCGAGAAAAACTGTTTTTT.

The V and J genes are TRBV28 and TRBJ2-7; tentatively, D is TRBD2 (5 bases). Trimming left V 5 bases short and J 3 bases short, with 20 bases between. The CDR3 spans 16 residues. Germline lookup yields CDR1 MDHEN and CDR2 SYDVKM. CDR3 bases: TGTGCCAGCAGTCAAACGCGCCGGGGTGGGGTCTACGAGCAGTACTTC. Protein product: CASSQTRRGGVYEQYF. Full variable domain (missing parts from reference TRBV28 and TRBJ2-7): DVKVTQSSRYLVKRTGEKVFLECVQDMDHENMFWYRQDPGLGLRLIYFSYDVKMKEKGDIPEGYSVSREKKERFSLILESASTNQTSMYLCASSQTRRGGVYEQYFGPGTRLTVT.

This clone was counted a single time. CDR3 loop: CASSSLPGSDYEQYF. DNA for the CDR3: TGTGCCAGCAGCTCCCTACCGGGATCAGACTACGAGCAGTACTTC. The rearrangement uses TRBV6-5 and TRBJ2-7, with D possibly TRBD2 on 5 matching bases. The CDR3 length is 15 residues. V was cut by 6 bases and J by 3 bases, with 18 bases left in between. The germline V gene encodes CDR1 MNHEY and CDR2 SVGAGI.

The chain is built from TRBV19 and TRBJ1-1, with TRBD1 identical over 9 bases. CDR3 size: 14 residues. V was clipped by 6 bases and J by 4 bases; unmatched bases: 6. From germline, CDR1 is LNHDA and CDR2 SQIVND (reference sequence). The CDR3 region has the DNA TGTGCCAGTAGGGAAGAACAGGGGGCCACTGAAGCTTTCTTT. It codes for CASREEQGATEAFF.

The rearrangement uses TRBV5-5 and TRBJ1-4, with D unresolved. The CDR3 runs to 14 residues. V was clipped by 1 base and J by 1 base, with 5 bases between them. Germline V gene data show CDR1 as SGHKS and CDR2 as YYEKEE (reference sequence). The CDR3 region has the DNA TGTGCCAGCAGCTTGCTAGTAACTAATGAAAAACTGTTTTTT. Protein sequence: CASSLLVTNEKLFF.

The V and J genes are TRBV5-1 and TRBJ2-1; 9 bases are shared with TRBD2. The CDR3 consists of 15 residues. Germline V lookup: CDR1 SGHRS, CDR2 YFSETQ. V was pared by 4 bases and J by 0 bases, with 2 bases of the junction left unmatched. The CDR3 sequence is CASSHSGSSYNEQFF. In DNA, the CDR3 is TGCGCCAGCAGCCATAGCGGGAGCTCCTACAATGAGCAGTTCTTC.

V is TRBV4-1 and J is TRBJ2-1; 11 nucleotides align to TRBD2. With 2 bases clipped from V and 0 bases from J, the junction kept 15 bases outside the gene matches. Per germline, CDR1 MGHRA and CDR2 YSYEKL. The CDR3 totals 21 residues. CDR3 region: CASSQPSGRRRAQSSYNEQFF. CDR3 nucleotides: TGCGCCAGCAGCCAACCTAGCGGGAGGCGCCGGGCGCAAAGCTCCTACAATGAGCAGTTCTTC.

The chain is built from TRBV5-6 and TRBJ1-2; tentative D call: TRBD1 (5 bases). The CDR3 extends over 14 amino acids. CDR1 is SGHDT, CDR2 YYEEEE, per germline. Trimming removed 4 bases at V and 5 bases at J, with 15 bases between. CDR3 nucleotides: TGTGCCAGCAGCAAACTGGAGACAGCTTATGGCTACACCTTC. This gives the protein CASSKLETAYGYTF.

The chain recombines TRBV10-3 with TRBJ2-5; D is unclear. The CDR3 consists of 16 residues. The germline V gene has CDR1 ENHRY and CDR2 SYGVKD. The V end was cut by 0 bases, the J end by 2 bases, with 13 bases between. For the CDR3, the DNA is TGTGCCATCAGTGAGTCGTTGCGGAGTGGTCAAGAGACCCAGTACTTC. This encodes CAISESLRSGQETQYF.

This clone occurred a few times. The chain joins TRBV11-3 to TRBJ1-6; 8 bases align to TRBD1. In germline, CDR1 is SGHNT, CDR2 YENEEA. V shed 6 bases and J 9 bases; nucleotides not matched to a gene: 10. The CDR3 contains 15 residues. The CDR3 DNA sequence: TGTGCCAGCAGAACACTCAGGGGGCGAGGTTCACCCCTCCACTTT. It specifies CASRTLRGRGSPLHF.